These T cell receptor beta chains were read from a single sample in a study of blood T cell repertoires in COVID-19. Sequencing was performed with immunoSEQ multiplex PCR; in TCRdb, only in-frame clones are kept and a portion is missing. This sample has 100,000 or so clones, with approximately 78% found just once. The sequencing input was peripheral blood. The receptors stem from a woman older than 75 with acute or convalescent COVID-19. CDR3s include the opening cysteine and the closing phenylalanine or tryptophan. Each record gives: V gene, D gene, J gene, clone size, CDR3 protein, CDR3 DNA. D genes are given only for firm matches. Size is stated for part of the rows, as once, few or many counts, or as a class when the clone is expanded.

>TRBV5-4|NA|TRBJ2-1|NA
CASSLERPYNEQFF
TGTGCCAGCAGCTTGGAGCGGCCCTACAATGAGCAGTTCTTC
>TRBV5-1|TRBD1|TRBJ1-5|NA
CASSLGTGEQPQHF
TGCGCCAGCAGCTTGGGGACAGGGGAACAGCCCCAGCATTTT
>TRBV3-1/TRBV3-2|TRBD2|TRBJ2-3|NA
CASSTRSSGSTDTQYF
TGTGCCAGCAGCACCAGATCTAGCGGGAGCACAGATACGCAGTATTTT
>TRBV18|NA|TRBJ2-1|few
CASSPQGTYNEQFF
TGTGCCAGCTCACCACAAGGGACATACAATGAGCAGTTCTTC
>TRBV6-5|NA|TRBJ2-1|NA
CASSRDSPSYNEQFF
TGTGCCAGCAGTCGCGACAGCCCCTCCTACAATGAGCAGTTCTTC
>TRBV29-1|NA|TRBJ2-7|NA
CSVPKGNGSPAYEQYF
TGCAGCGTTCCCAAGGGGAATGGTTCTCCCGCCTACGAGCAGTACTTC
>TRBV6-2/TRBV6-3|TRBD2|TRBJ2-5|NA
CASSYELAGGYQETQYF
TGTGCCAGCAGTTACGAACTAGCGGGAGGGTACCAAGAGACCCAGTACTTC
>TRBV2|NA|TRBJ1-1|NA
CASSAYGGVNTEAFF
TGTGCCAGCAGCGCCTACGGGGGAGTGAACACTGAAGCTTTCTTT
>TRBV5-4|NA|TRBJ1-1|NA
CASSLDRNTEAFF
TGTGCCAGCAGCTTGGACAGGAACACTGAAGCTTTCTTT
>TRBV7-9|NA|TRBJ2-5|NA
CASSFRGETQYF
TGTGCCAGCAGCTTCAGGGGAGAGACCCAGTACTTC
>TRBV10-1|NA|TRBJ2-2|once
CASSPYTGELFF
TGCGCCAGCAGTCCTTATACCGGGGAGCTGTTTTTT
>TRBV6-5|TRBD1|TRBJ1-2|NA
CASTSTNRGGYTF
TGTGCCAGCACCTCAACTAACAGGGGTGGCTACACCTTC
>TRBV11-3|TRBD2|TRBJ2-1|NA
CASSPPGLNNEQFF
TGTGCCAGCAGCCCTCCGGGACTAAACAATGAGCAGTTCTTC
>TRBV2|TRBD1|TRBJ1-5|once
CASSEDRGRQPQHF
TGTGCCAGCAGTGAAGACAGGGGCAGGCAGCCCCAGCATTTT
>TRBV7-8|TRBD1|TRBJ1-5|NA
CASSDQGVGSNQPQHF
TGTGCCAGCAGCGACCAGGGGGTGGGTAGCAATCAGCCCCAGCATTTT
>TRBV21-1|NA|TRBJ2-3|once
CASRPENRGTSGALGDTQYF
TGTGCCAGCAGACCCGAGAATAGGGGGACTAGCGGCGCATTGGGAGATACGCAGTATTTT
>TRBV12-5|TRBD2|TRBJ2-4|NA
CASGLGLGLAGPGENIQYF
TGTGCTAGTGGTTTGGGGCTTGGGCTAGCGGGGCCGGGGGAAAACATTCAGTACTTC